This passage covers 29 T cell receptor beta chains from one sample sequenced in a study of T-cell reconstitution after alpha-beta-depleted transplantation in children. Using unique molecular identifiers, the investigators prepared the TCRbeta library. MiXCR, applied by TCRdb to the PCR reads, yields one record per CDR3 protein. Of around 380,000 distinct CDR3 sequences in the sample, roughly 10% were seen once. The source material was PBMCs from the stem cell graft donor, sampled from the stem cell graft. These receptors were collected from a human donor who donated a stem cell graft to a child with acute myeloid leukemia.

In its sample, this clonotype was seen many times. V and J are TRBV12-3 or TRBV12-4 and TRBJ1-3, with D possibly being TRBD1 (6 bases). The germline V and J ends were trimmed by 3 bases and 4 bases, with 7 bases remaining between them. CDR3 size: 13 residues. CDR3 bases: TGTGCCAGCAGTTTTGGACAGGGAAACACCATATATTTT. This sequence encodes CASSFGQGNTIYF.

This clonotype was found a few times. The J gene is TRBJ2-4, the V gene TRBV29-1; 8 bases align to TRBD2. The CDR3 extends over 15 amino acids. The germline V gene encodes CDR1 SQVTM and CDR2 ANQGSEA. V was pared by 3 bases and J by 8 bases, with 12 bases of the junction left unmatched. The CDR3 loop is CSVDGGGRPTDIQYF. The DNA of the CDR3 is TGCAGCGTTGACGGGGGGGGCCGACCAACAGACATTCAGTACTTC.

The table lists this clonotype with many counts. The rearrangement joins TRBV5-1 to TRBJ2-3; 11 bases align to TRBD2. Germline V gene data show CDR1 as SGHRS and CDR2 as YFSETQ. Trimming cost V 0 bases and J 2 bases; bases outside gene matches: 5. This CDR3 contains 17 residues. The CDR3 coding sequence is TGCGCCAGCAGCTTGGTTGGGACTAGCGGATCCACAGATACGCAGTATTTT. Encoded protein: CASSLVGTSGSTDTQYF.

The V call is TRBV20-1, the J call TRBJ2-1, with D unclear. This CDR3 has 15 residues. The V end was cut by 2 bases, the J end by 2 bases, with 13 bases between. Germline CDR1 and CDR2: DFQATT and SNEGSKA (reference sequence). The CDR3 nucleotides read TGCAGTGCTAGACCCCCCCTTGCCCCCTACAATGAGCAGTTCTTC. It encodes CSARPPLAPYNEQFF.

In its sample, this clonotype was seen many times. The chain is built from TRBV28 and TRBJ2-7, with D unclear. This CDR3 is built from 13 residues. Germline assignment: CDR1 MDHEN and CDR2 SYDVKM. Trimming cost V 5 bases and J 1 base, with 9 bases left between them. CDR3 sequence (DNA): TGTGCCAGCAGTCCCGGGTCTTCCTACGAGCAGTACGTC. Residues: CASSPGSSYEQYV.

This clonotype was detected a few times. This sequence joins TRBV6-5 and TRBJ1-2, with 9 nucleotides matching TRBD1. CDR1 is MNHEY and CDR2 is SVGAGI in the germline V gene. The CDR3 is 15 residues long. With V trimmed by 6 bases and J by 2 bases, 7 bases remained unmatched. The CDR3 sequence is CASRPLGQGNYGYTF. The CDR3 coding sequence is TGTGCCAGCAGACCACTAGGACAGGGGAACTATGGCTACACCTTC.

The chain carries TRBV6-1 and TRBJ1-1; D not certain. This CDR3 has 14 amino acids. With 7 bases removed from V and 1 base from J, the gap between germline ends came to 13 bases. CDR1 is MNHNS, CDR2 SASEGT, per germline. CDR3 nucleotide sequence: TGTGCCAGCAAGCCCGGGCCTCAGAACACTGAAGCTTTCTTT. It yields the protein CASKPGPQNTEAFF.

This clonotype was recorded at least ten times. CDR3 amino acids: CASSYAGTGYRNEQFF. For the CDR3, the DNA is TGTGCCAGCAGTTACGCCGGGACAGGGTACCGGAATGAGCAGTTCTTC. The chain links TRBV12-3 or TRBV12-4 to TRBJ2-1; 9 positions agree with TRBD1. This CDR3 is 16 amino acids long. V dropped 4 bases and J dropped 7; count of bases not matched to a gene: 11.

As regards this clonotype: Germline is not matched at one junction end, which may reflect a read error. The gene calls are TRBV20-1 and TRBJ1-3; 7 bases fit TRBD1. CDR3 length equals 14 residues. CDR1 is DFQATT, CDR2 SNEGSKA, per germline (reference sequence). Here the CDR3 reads CSADDRDSGNAIYF. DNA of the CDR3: TGCAGTGCTGATGACAGGGACTCTGGAAACGCCATATATTTT.

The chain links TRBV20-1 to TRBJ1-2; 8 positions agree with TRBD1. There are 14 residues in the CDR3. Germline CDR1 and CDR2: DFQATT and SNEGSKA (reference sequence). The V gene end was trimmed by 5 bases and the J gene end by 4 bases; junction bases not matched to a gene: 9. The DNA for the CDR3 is TGCAGTGCTGCAGAGGCAGGGGGCGCCTATGGCTACACCTTC. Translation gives CSAAEAGGAYGYTF.

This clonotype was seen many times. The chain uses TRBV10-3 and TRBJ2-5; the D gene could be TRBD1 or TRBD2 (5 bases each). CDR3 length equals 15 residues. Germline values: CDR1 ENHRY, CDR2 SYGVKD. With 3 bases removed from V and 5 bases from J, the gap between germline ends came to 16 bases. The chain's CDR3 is CAISDPVGVRETQYF. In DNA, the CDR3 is TGTGCCATCAGTGACCCGGTGGGGGTGAGGGAGACCCAGTACTTC.

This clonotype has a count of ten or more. The CDR3 loop reads CSASPPAGVYNEQFF. In DNA form, the CDR3 reads TGCAGTGCTAGCCCCCCAGCGGGGGTTTACAATGAGCAGTTCTTC. The rearrangement joins TRBV20-1 to TRBJ2-1; TRBD2 agrees at 8 bases. CDR3 length: 15 amino acids. CDR1 is DFQATT and CDR2 is SNEGSKA in the germline V gene (reference sequence). J lost 4 bases, V lost 3 bases, and 8 bases had no gene match.

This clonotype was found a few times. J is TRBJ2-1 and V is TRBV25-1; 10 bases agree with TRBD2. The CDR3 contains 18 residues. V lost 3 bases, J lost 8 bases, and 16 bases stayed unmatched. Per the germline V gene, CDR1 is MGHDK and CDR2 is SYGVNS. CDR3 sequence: CASSDPPIGLAGEYEQFF. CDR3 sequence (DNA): TGTGCCAGCAGTGACCCCCCAATCGGGCTAGCGGGAGAGTATGAGCAGTTCTTC. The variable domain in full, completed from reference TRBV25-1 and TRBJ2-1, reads EADIYQTPRYLVIGTGKKITLECSQTMGHDKMYWYQQDPGMELHLIHYSYGVNSTEKGDLSSESTVSRIRTEHFPLTLESARPSHTSQYLCASSDPPIGLAGEYEQFFGPGTRLTVL.

CDR3 protein: CASAFGTGQETQYF. CDR3 DNA sequence: TGTGCCAGCGCCTTCGGGACAGGACAAGAGACCCAGTACTTC. This rearrangement joins TRBV2 to TRBJ2-5; 8 nucleotides align to TRBD1. This CDR3 has 14 residues. V was clipped by 8 bases and J by 2 bases; unmatched bases: 7. Germline V gene lookup returns CDR1 SNHLY and CDR2 FYNNEI.

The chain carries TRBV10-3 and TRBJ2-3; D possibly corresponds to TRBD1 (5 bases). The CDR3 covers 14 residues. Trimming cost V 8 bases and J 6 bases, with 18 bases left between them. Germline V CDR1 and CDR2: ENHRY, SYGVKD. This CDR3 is CAIGASQTRDTQYF. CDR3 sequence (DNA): TGTGCCATCGGGGCCTCCCAAACAAGGGATACGCAGTATTTT.

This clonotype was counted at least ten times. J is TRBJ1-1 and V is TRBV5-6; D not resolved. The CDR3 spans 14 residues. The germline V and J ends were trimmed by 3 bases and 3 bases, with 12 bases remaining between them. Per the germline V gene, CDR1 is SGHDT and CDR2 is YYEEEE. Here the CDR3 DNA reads TGTGCCAGCAGCTCCTTGGACCGGGACACTGAAGCTTTCTTT. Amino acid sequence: CASSSLDRDTEAFF. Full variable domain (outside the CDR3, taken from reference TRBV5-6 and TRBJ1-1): DAGVTQSPTHLIKTRGQQVTLRCSPKSGHDTVSWYQQALGQGPQFIFQYYEEEERQRGNFPDRFSGHQFPNYSSELNVNALLLGDSALYLCASSSLDRDTEAFFGQGTRLTVV.

CDR3: CASSLAWGLADEWDSYNEQFF. The CDR3 nucleotides are TGTGCCAGCAGCTTAGCCTGGGGACTAGCGGACGAATGGGACTCCTACAATGAGCAGTTCTTC. The chain combines TRBV7-2 with TRBJ2-1, with 11 bases identical to TRBD2. This CDR3 is built from 21 residues. Germline CDR1 SGHTA, CDR2 FQGNSA. The trim removed 0 bases at V and 0 bases at J, leaving 13 bases unmatched.

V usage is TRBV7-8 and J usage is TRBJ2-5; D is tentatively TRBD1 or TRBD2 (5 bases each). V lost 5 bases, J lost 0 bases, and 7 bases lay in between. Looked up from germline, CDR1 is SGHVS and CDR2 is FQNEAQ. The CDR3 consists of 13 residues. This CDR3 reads CASSGGYQETQYF. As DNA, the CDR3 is TGTGCCAGCAGCGGGGGATACCAAGAGACCCAGTACTTC.

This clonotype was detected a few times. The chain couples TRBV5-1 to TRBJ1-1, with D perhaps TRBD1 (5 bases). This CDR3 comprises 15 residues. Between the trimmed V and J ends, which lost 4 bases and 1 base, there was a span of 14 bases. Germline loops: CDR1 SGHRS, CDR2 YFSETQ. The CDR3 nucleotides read TGCGCCAGCAGCCAGCCGGGACGTGGGAACACTGAAGCTTTCTTT. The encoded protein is CASSQPGRGNTEAFF.

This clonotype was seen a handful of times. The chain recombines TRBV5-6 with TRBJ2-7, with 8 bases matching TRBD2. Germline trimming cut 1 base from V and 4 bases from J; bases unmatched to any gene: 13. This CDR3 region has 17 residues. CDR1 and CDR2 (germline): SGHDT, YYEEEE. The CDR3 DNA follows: TGTGCCAGCAGCTTGCTCCTAGCGGGTTCCCTAGGTTACGAGCAGTACTTC. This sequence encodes CASSLLLAGSLGYEQYF. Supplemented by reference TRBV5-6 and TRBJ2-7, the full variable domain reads DAGVTQSPTHLIKTRGQQVTLRCSPKSGHDTVSWYQQALGQGPQFIFQYYEEEERQRGNFPDRFSGHQFPNYSSELNVNALLLGDSALYLCASSLLLAGSLGYEQYFGPGTRLTVT.

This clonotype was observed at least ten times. The CDR3, as DNA: TGTGCCAGCAGCGTAGATAGGTTTGTTTTGCGGCCGGGGCTCCATGAGCAGTTCTTC. Encoded protein: CASSVDRFVLRPGLHEQFF. V is TRBV9 and J is TRBJ2-1, with D perhaps TRBD1 or TRBD2 (5 bases each). Germline CDR1 and CDR2: SGDLS and YYNGEE. Trimming took 0 bases from V and 8 from J, leaving 27 bases between them. The CDR3 contains 19 residues.

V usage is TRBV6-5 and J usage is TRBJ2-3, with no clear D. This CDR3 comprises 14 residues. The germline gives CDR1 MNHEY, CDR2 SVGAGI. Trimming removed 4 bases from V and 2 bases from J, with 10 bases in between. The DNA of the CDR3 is TGTGCCAGCAGTTTAACGTTAACCACAGATACGCAGTATTTT. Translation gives CASSLTLTTDTQYF.

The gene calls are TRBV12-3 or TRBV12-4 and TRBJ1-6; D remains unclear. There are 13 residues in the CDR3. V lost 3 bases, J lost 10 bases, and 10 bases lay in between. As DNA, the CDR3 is TGTGCCAGCAGTTTGACACCCCGATCACCCCTCCACTTT. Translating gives CASSLTPRSPLHF.

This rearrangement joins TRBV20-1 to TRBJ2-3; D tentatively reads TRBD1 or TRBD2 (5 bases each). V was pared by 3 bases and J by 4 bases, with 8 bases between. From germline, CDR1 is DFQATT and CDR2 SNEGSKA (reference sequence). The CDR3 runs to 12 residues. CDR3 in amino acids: CSARGVSDTQYF. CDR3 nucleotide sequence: TGCAGTGCTAGGGGGGTCTCAGATACGCAGTATTTT.

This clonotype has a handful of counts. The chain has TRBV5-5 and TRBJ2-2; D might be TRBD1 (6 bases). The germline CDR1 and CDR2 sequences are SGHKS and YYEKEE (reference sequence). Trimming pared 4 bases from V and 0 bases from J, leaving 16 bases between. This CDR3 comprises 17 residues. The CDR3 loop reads CASSAGAWTANTGELFF. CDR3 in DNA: TGTGCCAGCAGCGCTGGTGCTTGGACAGCGAACACCGGGGAGCTGTTTTTT. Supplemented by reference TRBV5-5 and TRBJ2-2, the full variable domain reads DAGVTQSPTHLIKTRGQQVTLRCSPISGHKSVSWYQQVLGQGPQFIFQYYEKEERGRGNFPDRFSARQFPNYSSELNVNALLLGDSALYLCASSAGAWTANTGELFFGEGSRLTVL.

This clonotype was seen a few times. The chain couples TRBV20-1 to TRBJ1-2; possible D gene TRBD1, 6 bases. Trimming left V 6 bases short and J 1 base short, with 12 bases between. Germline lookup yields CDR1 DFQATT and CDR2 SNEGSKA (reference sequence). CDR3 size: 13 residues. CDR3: CSASGTINYGYTF. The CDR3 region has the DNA TGCAGTGCCTCCGGGACAATTAACTATGGCTACACCTTC.

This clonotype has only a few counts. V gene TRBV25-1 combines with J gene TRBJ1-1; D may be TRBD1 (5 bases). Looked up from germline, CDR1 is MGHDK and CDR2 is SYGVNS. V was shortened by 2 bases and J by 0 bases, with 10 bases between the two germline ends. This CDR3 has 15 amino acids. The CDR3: CASSEQGGMNTEAFF. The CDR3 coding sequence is TGTGCCAGCAGTGAACAGGGTGGGATGAACACTGAAGCTTTCTTT.

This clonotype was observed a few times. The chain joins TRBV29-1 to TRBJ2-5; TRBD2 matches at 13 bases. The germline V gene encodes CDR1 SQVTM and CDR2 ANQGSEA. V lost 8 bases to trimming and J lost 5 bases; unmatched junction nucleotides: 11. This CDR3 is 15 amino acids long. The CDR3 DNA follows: TGCAGCCTTGGAGGACTAGCGGGAGAGGGGGAGACCCAGTACTTC. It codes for CSLGGLAGEGETQYF.

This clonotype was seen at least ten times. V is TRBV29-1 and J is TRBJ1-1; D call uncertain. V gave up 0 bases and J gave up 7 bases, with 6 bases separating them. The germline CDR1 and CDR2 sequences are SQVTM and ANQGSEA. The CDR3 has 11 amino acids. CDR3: CSVEDRREAFF. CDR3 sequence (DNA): TGCAGCGTTGAAGATCGGCGTGAAGCTTTCTTT.